This TCR beta chain was identified during a study of cytomegalovirus exposure and HLA in healthy donors. Trimming removed 0 bases at V and 8 bases at J, with 20 bases between. The CDR3 has 17 residues. Germline CDR1 SGHDT, CDR2 YYEEEE. The PCR used 60 Vbeta and 13 Jbeta primers. Clones were read by immunoSEQ multiplex PCR, and TCRdb kept only the in-frame ones, dropping some. The sample holds about 190,000 clones; around nine tenths are singletons and the top ten take roughly 1.8%. The sequence was obtained from a woman between 18 and 29 years old in good health and CMV-seronegative. Sequenced input: PBMCs. The chain combines TRBV5-6 with TRBJ2-2; tentative D call: TRBD2 (6 bases). DNA of the CDR3: TGTGCCAGCAGCTTGGCCATAGGGAGGCCTCAAGGAGGGGAGCTGTTTTTT. It yields the protein CASSLAIGRPQGGELFF.